One sample yielded the 22 T cell receptor beta chains listed below, sequenced in a study of T cells expressing NK-cell markers. TCRdb re-called the 5' RACE reads; one entry per CDR3 protein, DNA not given. This repertoire includes 350,000 to 450,000 distinct CDR3 sequences. The source material was blood T cells: a sorted CD56 or NKG2C T cell subset, CD4+ or CD8+ T cells, or bulk PBMC T cells (not recorded which). The receptors originated from a man aged 18-75 years in good health.

This sequence joins TRBV19 and TRBJ2-2; TCRdb's D call, TRBD1, is unchecked because there is no DNA. The CDR3 is 15 amino acids. CDR1 is LNHDA, CDR2 SQIVND, per germline (reference sequence). The CDR3 here is CASSIGGGNTGELFF.

The rearrangement uses TRBV7-2 and TRBJ2-4; TCRdb's assignment of TRBD1 cannot be checked, as there is no DNA. CDR1 is SGHTA and CDR2 is FQGNSA in the germline V gene. The CDR3 has 15 residues. Here the CDR3 reads CASSPTGGAKNIQYF.

The chain couples TRBV29-1 to TRBJ2-1; TCRdb outputs TRBD2, but without DNA this stays unchecked. The CDR3 spans 14 residues. Looked up from germline, CDR1 is SQVTM and CDR2 is ANQGSEA. The CDR3 protein is CSAPRTSGPNEQFF.

V and J are TRBV7-2 and TRBJ1-5. Germline CDR1 is SGHTA and CDR2 is FQGNSA. The CDR3 extends over 16 amino acids. CDR3 in amino acids: CASSLEVGQGGGPQHF.

The CDR3 sequence is CASSIAVRDTQYF. The V and J genes are TRBV19 and TRBJ2-3. There are 13 residues in the CDR3. Germline lookup yields CDR1 LNHDA and CDR2 SQIVND (reference sequence).

The V gene is TRBV5-1, the J gene TRBJ2-1; TCRdb's D call of TRBD2 is untestable without DNA. Germline CDR1 SGHRS, CDR2 YFSETQ. The CDR3 length is 14 residues. CDR3 residues: CASTASGGTLEQFF. Variable domain in full (rest from reference TRBV5-1 and TRBJ2-1): KAGVTQTPRYLIKTRGQQVTLSCSPISGHRSVSWYQQTPGQGLQFLFEYFSETQRNKGNFPGRFSGRQFSNSRSEMNVSTLELGDSALYLCASTASGGTLEQFFGPGTRLTVL.

The chain carries TRBV2 and TRBJ1-5; TCRdb's assignment of TRBD1 cannot be checked, as there is no DNA. This CDR3 is built from 15 residues. The germline gives CDR1 SNHLY, CDR2 FYNNEI. The CDR3 reads CASKKGATGNQPQHF.

This chain uses TRBV19 with TRBJ1-1. This CDR3 has 15 residues. Looked up from germline, CDR1 is LNHDA and CDR2 is SQIVND (reference sequence). CDR3 sequence reads: CASSMSQVTNTEAFF. The full variable domain, completed using reference TRBV19 and TRBJ1-1, is DGGITQSPKYLFRKEGQNVTLSCEQNLNHDAMYWYRQDPGQGLRLIYYSQIVNDFQKGDIAEGYSVSREKKESFPLTVTSAQKNPTAFYLCASSMSQVTNTEAFFGQGTRLTVV.

V and J are TRBV15 and TRBJ2-5; TCRdb's D gene call, TRBD2, goes unchecked for lack of DNA. CDR1 is LNHNV, CDR2 YYDKDF, per germline (reference sequence). CDR3 length equals 15 residues. The CDR3 is CATSRLAGVGETQYF. Supplemented by reference TRBV15 and TRBJ2-5, the full variable domain reads DAMVIQNPRYQVTQFGKPVTLSCSQTLNHNVMYWYQQKSSQAPKLLFHYYDKDFNNEADTPDNFQSRRPNTSFCFLDIRSPGLGDTAMYLCATSRLAGVGETQYFGPGTRLLVL.

The gene calls are TRBV5-1 and TRBJ2-5; TCRdb designates TRBD2, a call that cannot be tested without DNA. The germline V gene has CDR1 SGHRS and CDR2 YFSETQ. The CDR3 runs 18 residues. This CDR3 reads CASSRKRGLAGGQETQYF.

The rearrangement uses TRBV20-1 and TRBJ2-2; TCRdb proposes TRBD2, but this gene call is untestable without DNA. This CDR3 has 19 amino acids. In germline, CDR1 is DFQATT, CDR2 SNEGSKA (reference sequence). CDR3 in amino acids: CSARKGAASGDWAGGELFF.

This CDR3 is CASSYSGGVAGGRSDTQYF. The chain combines TRBV6-5 with TRBJ2-3; TCRdb calls TRBD2, which cannot be checked without DNA. Per the germline V gene, CDR1 is MNHEY and CDR2 is SVGAGI. This CDR3 is 19 amino acids long.

The chain has TRBV5-5 and TRBJ2-5; the TRBD1 assignment by TCRdb is unverifiable without DNA. The CDR3 covers 15 residues. The germline CDR1 and CDR2 sequences are SGHKS and YYEKEE (reference sequence). CDR3 loop: CASSQLGGRGETQYF.

CDR3: CASSVDPGTGSEQYF. The rearrangement links TRBV9 to TRBJ2-7; TCRdb indicates TRBD2, and absent DNA this call remains unverified. The CDR3 sequence is 15 residues long. Germline CDR1 SGDLS, CDR2 YYNGEE.

The chain recombines TRBV18 with TRBJ1-3. The CDR3 loop spans 15 amino acids. Per germline, CDR1 KGHSH and CDR2 LQKENI. This CDR3 is CASSPGRLEGNTIYF.

The genes are TRBV5-1 and TRBJ2-3; TCRdb's D gene call, TRBD1, goes unchecked for lack of DNA. CDR3 length equals 15 residues. Germline V lookup: CDR1 SGHRS, CDR2 YFSETQ. The CDR3 sequence is CARRTGSGDGDTQYF.

This rearrangement joins TRBV5-8 to TRBJ2-2; with no DNA, the TCRdb D assignment of TRBD1 cannot be verified. CDR1 SGHTS and CDR2 YDEGEE come from the germline V gene. The CDR3 length is 13 residues. The CDR3 here is CASSPRDMGELFF. The variable domain in full, completed from reference TRBV5-8 and TRBJ2-2, reads EAGVTQSPTHLIKTRGQQATLRCSPISGHTSVYWYQQALGLGLQFLLWYDEGEERNRGNFPPRFSGRQFPNYSSELNVNALELEDSALYLCASSPRDMGELFFGEGSRLTVL.

The chain employs TRBV12-5 and TRBJ1-5; TCRdb selects TRBD1, and the lack of DNA leaves this call unchecked. Germline V gene sequence: CDR1 LGHNT, CDR2 FRNRAP. The CDR3 loop spans 14 amino acids. The CDR3 protein is CASATGLGNQPQHF.

This sequence joins TRBV27 and TRBJ1-6; the D call of TRBD1 rests on TCRdb alone, since no DNA is present to check it. The CDR3 runs 14 residues. CDR1 is MNHEY and CDR2 is SMNVEV in the germline V gene (reference sequence). This CDR3 reads CASSLLGGNSPLHF.

The CDR3 loop reads CAWSAYRGISPLHF. V usage is TRBV30 and J usage is TRBJ1-6; the TCRdb D gene call, TRBD1, has no DNA to confirm it. CDR1 and CDR2 from the germline V gene are GTSNPN and SVGIG (reference sequence). This CDR3 has 14 amino acids.

V usage is TRBV18 and J usage is TRBJ2-7. This CDR3 is built from 16 residues. Germline CDR1 is KGHSH and CDR2 is LQKENI. This CDR3 reads CASSPRGLGNSYEQYF.

V is TRBV15 and J is TRBJ1-4; checking the TCRdb D call of TRBD1 is not possible without DNA. Germline CDR1 LNHNV, CDR2 YYDKDF (reference sequence). CDR3 length equals 15 residues. The CDR3 sequence is CATSFGLQGSEKLFF.